This T cell receptor (beta chain) stems from a study of shared clonotypes between healthy human individuals. Study information: Each donor had three CD4 naive, three CD4 memory, two CD8 naive and one CD8 memory plate.

Germline CDR1 is SGHRS and CDR2 is YFSETQ. This CDR3 has 12 amino acids. V lost 0 bases and J 5 bases, leaving 5 bases between the germline ends. Measured with immunoSEQ multiplex PCR; TCRdb has only the in-frame clones, and not every one. Of some 1,100,000 clones in the sample, more than 75% were seen once. Regarding this clone: The same CDR3 arises from other DNA sequences in this sample as well.

The origin of this receptor is a man aged 18 to 29 in good health. Some clones in this sample may be carry-over from other donors' samples. The material sequenced was memory CD4+ T cells from PBMCs. As to subset: CD45RA-negative fraction. V and J are TRBV5-1 and TRBJ1-2; D unclear. The CDR3 region is CASSLVGYGYTF. The DNA for the CDR3 is TGCGCCAGCAGCTTGGTGGGATATGGCTACACCTTC.